This record looks at one TCR beta chain sequence and its context. These data belong to a study of blood T cell repertoires in COVID-19. On the study more broadly: Samples of COVID-19 (acute and convalescent) were obtained from the United States, Italy and Spain.

Using immunoSEQ multiplex PCR, the repertoire was profiled, and TCRdb retains in-frame clones only, with some absent. The table lists about 370,000 clones, under 90% of them singletons. The age range of participants was about 18 to 90 years, with residence in about two dozen US areas. The TCR sequence derives from a woman aged 25 to 39 who had recovered from COVID-19. The sample taken for sequencing was PBMCs or T cells enriched from blood (not recorded which).

The CDR3 DNA is TGCAGCGTTGATGGGACAGACACTAACTATGGCTACACCTTC. It encodes CSVDGTDTNYGYTF. The rearrangement uses TRBV29-1 and TRBJ1-2; 7 nucleotides line up with TRBD1. Germline V gives CDR1 SQVTM, CDR2 ANQGSEA. After removal of 3 bases from V and 0 bases from J, the junction contained 4 bases not matched to a gene. This CDR3 comprises 14 residues.